What follows is one T cell receptor (beta chain) and its context. This CDR3 spans 15 amino acids. Germline-derived CDR1 and CDR2 are LGHNA and YSLEER. V lost 2 bases, J lost 0 bases, and 8 bases lay in between. PCR employed 60 Vbeta and 13 Jbeta primers. This table comes from immunoSEQ multiplex PCR, and its TCRdb copy is limited to in-frame clones, with some not included. The sample yields 120,000 to 150,000 clones, about 86% seen once. This sample is drawn from a study of cytomegalovirus exposure and HLA in healthy donors. V gene TRBV4-3 combines with J gene TRBJ2-1; D gene unclear. The sequence derives from a man aged 40-49 years in good health and CMV-seropositive. Input material: PBMCs. Written as DNA, the CDR3 is TGCGCCAGCAGCCAAAGCTCGTACTCCTACAATGAGCAGTTCTTC. As protein: CASSQSSYSYNEQFF.